This TCR beta chain derives from a study of beta chain features in type 1 diabetes (dated by TCRdb to between 2018 and 2020). With respect to the entire study: No differences in mean age, gender distribution, total cell number or subset yield were found between patients and healthy donors. A total of 107,917,701 sorted cells were examined across all samples, and RNA yield correlated strongly with the number of cells per subset. In the study, recently diagnosed type 1 diabetes patients and matched healthy donors were compared on the TCRB repertoires of their sorted circulating CD4+ T cell subsets. Regulatory and stem cell-like memory subsets were obtained from only 8 patients and roughly eight healthy donors, while naive and central memory subsets were obtained from all 30 or so donors. Overall results and qualifications from the work: Shorter templates might be favored by PCR, yet because patient and control samples were amplified and corrected together, any such skew would affect both groups equally. Patients with type 1 diabetes made fewer insertions and deleted more nucleotides at VDJ recombination sites, implying thymic rearrangement abnormalities. Only small numbers of individuals were included in the HLA sub-analyses, which left unresolved whether HLA type had any influence on TCRB rearrangement. In all four CD4+ subsets, TCRB CDR3 length was moderately but significantly shorter in type 1 diabetes patients. Naive, central memory and regulatory TCRB repertoires appeared to be more alike among patients than among healthy donors. Because cDNA rather than genomic DNA was sequenced, highly expressing activated cells could have been over-represented, although no difference in activation and CD3 levels was found between groups.

All of the isolated RNA was reverse transcribed with the High Capacity cDNA Reverse Transcription Kit, so expressed TCRB transcripts were sequenced. Naive, central memory and regulatory T cell samples underwent deep immunoSEQ sequencing, averaging roughly 3.5 million total reads per sample. Sorted cells were lysed in RLT buffer, and RNA was extracted using DNase-treated RNeasy Micro or Mini kits according to cell number. Each cell subset was processed on its own to prevent cross-contamination, while patient and healthy donor samples were processed together. The immunoSEQ multiplex PCR was used to amplify TCRB sequences from cDNA, yielding 87-bp fragments that span the CDR3 region. Amplicons were sequenced on the Illumina HiSeq platform. The original pipeline was this. PCR bias was computationally corrected using synthetic template baselines, reads within Hamming distance 2 were collapsed, and singletons that could not be merged were discarded. Reads were aligned against IMGT so that V, D and J genes, CDR3 length and insertions or deletions at six rearrangement sites could be assigned. Within each subset, clonotype counts were normalized to sorted cell number, after which true diversity and Gini coefficients were computed with the tcR R package. The overlap coefficient, calculated on TCRB nucleotide sequences, was used to quantify repertoire sharing. Out-of-frame TCRB sequences from naive cells were analyzed as a proxy for the pre-selection repertoire. Imported from immuneACCESS, the table was reduced by TCRdb to in-frame sequences with V and J called. These copies leave out some clones; in studies compared against another copy, an unresolved V gene accounts for under half, and the cause of the remainder is not known. V, J and clone size are those of that table, while D and trimming were read from the DNA. The sample table shows around 650,000 clones, and around 12% are seen once. The biggest ten clones account for about 0.11% of the sample.

This clone was counted between two and nine times. What this receptor recognizes is not known. No base quality information exists; no much larger clone differs at one position. The CDR3 spans 15 residues, from the cysteine through the phenylalanine. The CDR3 DNA has 45 bases and is translated from base 1. Trimming removed 1 base from V and 1 base from J, leaving 10 bases between the germline ends. Based on the germline V gene (reference sequence), the CDR1 and CDR2 sequences are MNHEY and SMNVEV. A single peripheral blood draw of about 116 mL on average was collected from each donor into heparinised tubes. Using a panel that included CD45RO, CCR7, CD25, CD127, CD95 and CD27, naive, central memory, regulatory and stem cell-like memory CD4+ T cells were sorted on a BD FACSAria II. Every sorted population had a purity above 95%. Right away, PBMCs were isolated by Lymphoprep density gradient centrifugation and were stained directly, with no culture step. So that batch effects would be minimized, each experiment stained and sorted samples in pairs, pairing one healthy donor with one patient.

This TCR was recovered from a man younger than 45 with type 1 diabetes. The sequence is built from TRBV27 and TRBJ1-1; no D gene is confidently identified. The sequenced sample consisted of naive CD4+ T cells from blood. This specimen's cell subset or site label, interpreted: true naive CD4+ T cells. The CDR3: CASSLLWNANTEAFF. The sequenced DNA is TGTGCCAGCAGTTTATTATGGAACGCGAACACTGAAGCTTTCTTT.